The subject of this entry is one TCR beta chain. As yet, its antigen is unknown. The same CDR3 also results from other DNA sequences found in this sample. This specimen belongs to a study of cytotoxic CD8 clonotypes in ibrutinib-treated CLL. Findings and caveats of the study: Pretreatment clonality was elevated relative to age-matched healthy donors and paralleled circulating CD8+ T-cell counts.

The CDR3 extends over 14 amino acids. Germline CDR1 is MNHEY and CDR2 is SMNVEV (reference sequence). Unmatched junction bases numbered 5, after V lost 6 bases and J lost 6 bases. Clones were sequenced by immunoSEQ multiplex PCR, and TCRdb holds only the in-frame ones, with some missing. The sample shows over 100,000 clones, approximately 85% of them seen only once. This clonotype was sampled from a human donor with chronic lymphocytic leukemia. This specimen consisted of PBMCs, obtained after 24 months of ibrutinib treatment. The chain has TRBV27 and TRBJ1-6, with 7 bases identical to TRBD1. The CDR3 DNA follows: TGTGCCAGCAGAGGGACAGCACTTAATTCACCCCTCCACTTT. Translated, it gives CASRGTALNSPLHF.